The present entry profiles one TCR beta chain with its context. Methods used by the authors: Amplified reference gene primers provided the basis for estimating nucleated cell counts. Clones were sequenced by immunoSEQ multiplex PCR, and TCRdb holds only the in-frame ones, with some missing. The DNA was the basis for D and trimming; V, J and clone size are from that table. Found here are around 310,000 clones, around 89% of them singletons; the top ten hold approximately 13%. This specimen belongs to a study of blood T cell repertoires in COVID-19. In the study overall: The samples span acute and convalescent COVID-19 from the United States, Italy and Spain.

This CDR3 region has 14 residues. The germline gives CDR1 SGHVS, CDR2 FQNEAQ. The V end was cut by 6 bases, the J end by 0 bases, with 6 bases between. Sequencing input: peripheral blood. The rearrangement uses TRBV7-8 and TRBJ1-6, with D perhaps TRBD1 (5 bases). The sequence came from a woman aged 60-75 years with acute or convalescent COVID-19. The CDR3 sequence is CASSQGSYNSPLHF. CDR3 in DNA: TGTGCCAGCAGTCAGGGCTCCTATAATTCACCCCTCCACTTT.